This T cell receptor (beta chain) was sequenced in a study of shared clonotypes between healthy human individuals (dated by TCRdb to 2020 to 2022). Concerning the study at large: The cohort included a few men and a couple of women between 18 and 49 years of age. Per donor, three plates each were used for CD4 naive and CD4 memory, two for CD8 naive, and one for CD8 memory. The study deeply sequenced blood TCR repertoires of roughly five healthy adults to estimate repertoire size and the extent of clonotype sharing between individuals. Different laboratories and diverse techniques were used to prepare libraries and sequence TCR repertoires, to increase sequencing depth and limit assay-specific biases. Between about 0.8 and 8.9 billion PBMCs per donor were obtained by leukapheresis.

CD8 naive samples consisted of CD45RO-negative cells that were positively selected for CCR7, yielding a CD45RA+CCR7+ population without TemRA cells. The donors were healthy, HIV-negative adults who had no recently reported acute infections or vaccinations. Only Caucasian adults living in Nashville, Tennessee, USA were represented among the donors. Blood was obtained by leukapheresis, after which PBMCs were separated by Ficoll-Histopaque density gradient centrifugation and cryopreserved in liquid nitrogen vapor phase. Analytical flow cytometry was used to check the purity and quantity of every magnetically sorted T cell population. From each sorted fraction, genomic DNA was isolated and quantified by UV absorbance on a Nanodrop 2000c. Study-level results and caveats: Pairwise subsampling indicated that sequencing depth was expected to affect the degree of clonotype sharing among donors. Naive subsets generally had larger estimated clonotype richness than memory subsets. Even with the large sequencing depth, rarefaction of the sorted-subset datasets indicated that sequencing was incomplete. Because the study included a small number of donors, the genetic and exposure-history diversity represented was limited. Sharing across a handful of donors was observed for around 5% of naive CD4, about 4% of naive CD8, about 2.3% of memory CD4, and roughly 0.4% of memory CD8 clonotypes. Clonotypes shared by all four sorted-subset donors showed higher generation probabilities than non-shared clonotypes. Sampling was restricted to blood, and TCR repertoires in tissues likely differ from the TCR repertoires found in blood.

V loses 1 base of germline sequence and J loses 8 bases, and the interval between the two ends is 5 bases. The CDR3, cysteine through phenylalanine, is 11 amino acids long. Only the CDR3 part of the read is kept: 33 bases, read in frame from the first base. CDR1 is given as ENHRY and CDR2 as SYGVKD, both from the germline V gene. Using the deep immunoSEQ assay, multiplex PCR amplified TCR CDR3 regions from genomic DNA. For each cell subset, the extracted genomic DNA was distributed evenly across all wells of several immunoSEQ 96-well plates, and each plate served as one replicate. For sorted subsets, each replicate PCR was loaded with 200 ng genomic DNA, equivalent to 25,000 to 30,000 T cell genomes. Purified libraries were quantified with a Qubit 3.0 fluorometer, sized on a Bioanalyzer 2100, and re-quantified with the KAPA Library Quantification kit. Every immunoSEQ 96-well plate was sequenced on a separate single-read 150-cycle Illumina NextSeq 550 flow cell. The paper's processing steps were these. Because the immunoSEQ output held only junctional sequences and lacked quality scores, the filtering could not match the filtering applied to full-length reads. Sequences were annotated with PyIR, a Python wrapper for IgBLAST v1.9, using IMGT germline references to assign V/J genes and CDR3. Reads with weak V/J assignments (E-value above 1e-6), missing CDR3, stop codons, out-of-frame junctions, or ambiguous translated residues were removed. V3J clonotypes were defined as sequences sharing an identical inferred V gene, J gene, and CDR3 amino acid sequence. The percentage overlap between two repertoires was calculated by dividing the number of shared unique clonotypes by the size of the smaller repertoire. RTK rarefaction, the Chao1 estimator, and Recon v2.1 estimates of unobserved clonotypes were used to assess repertoire richness. Generation probabilities for all TCRbeta clonotypes obtained by the gDNA method from a handful of donors were computed using OLGA. TCRdb stores this immuneACCESS table with in-frame sequences only. Part of the clones is absent; in the studies checked, under half of the shortfall reflects unresolved V genes, and no reason is known for the rest. V, J and clone size are those of that table, while D and trimming were read from the DNA. In this sample the table shows about 2 million clones, less than 95% of which occur a single time. The top ten hold 1% to 1.5% of the sample.

In the case of this clone: The antigen it recognizes is unknown. The sample holds no much larger clone one base away, and base qualities are not on file.

The receptor was isolated from a man younger than 35 in good health. Recombination joined TRBV10-3 with TRBJ1-2; there is no confident call for the D gene. The sample was naive CD8+ T cells sorted from blood. Interpreted using the paper, the cell subset or site label stands for: CD45RA+CCR7+. The CDR3 protein: CAISELTGYTF. The DNA sequence is TGTGCCATCAGTGAGTTGACGGGCTACACCTTC.